Presented here are 21 T cell receptor beta chains from one specimen sequenced in a study of shared clonotypes between healthy human individuals. Data came from immunoSEQ multiplex PCR; TCRdb stores just in-frame clones and leaves some out. In the table there are about 2.5 million clones, less than 95% of which are singletons. Sequencing used naive CD4+ T cells from PBMCs. The subset was: CD45RA+ positively selected. These receptors were taken from a man younger than 35 in good health. Some clones in this sample may be carry-over from other donors' samples.

This chain uses TRBV28 with TRBJ1-5; D remains unclear. The CDR3 extends over 13 amino acids. Trimming shortened V by 7 bases and J by 3 bases, and 10 bases separated the two germline ends. CDR1 and CDR2 from the germline V gene are MDHEN and SYDVKM. CDR3 coding DNA: TGTGCCAGCAAGATCCGCTACAATCAGCCCCAGCATTTT. This gives the protein CASKIRYNQPQHF.

This chain joins TRBV30 and TRBJ2-1; 14 bases fit TRBD2. CDR3 length: 15 amino acids. J gave up 8 bases and V 1 base, and 4 bases lay outside the gene matches. Germline CDR1 and CDR2: GTSNPN and SVGIG (reference sequence). The CDR3, as DNA: TGTGCCTGGAGTGGGACTAGCGGGAGGTTCGATGAGCAGTTCTTC. This encodes CAWSGTSGRFDEQFF. Full variable domain (missing parts from reference TRBV30 and TRBJ2-1): SQTIHQWPATLVQPVGSPLSLECTVEGTSNPNLYWYRQAAGRGLQLLFYSVGIGQISSEVPQNLSASRPQDRQFILSSKKLLLSDSGFYLCAWSGTSGRFDEQFFGPGTRLTVL.

The genes are TRBV28 and TRBJ2-7; D could derive from TRBD1 or TRBD2 (5 bases each). The V end lost 6 bases, the J end lost 8 bases, and 14 bases lay between the germline ends. In germline, CDR1 is MDHEN, CDR2 SYDVKM. The CDR3 loop spans 12 amino acids. CDR3 sequence reads: CASSLKGEKQYF. In nucleotides, the CDR3 is TGTGCCAGCAGCCTCAAAGGGGAGAAGCAGTACTTC.

The chain joins TRBV7-2 to TRBJ2-1, with TRBD2 identical over 8 bases. CDR3 length: 15 residues. J was trimmed by 6 bases and V by 3 bases; bases with no gene match: 7. Per the germline V gene, CDR1 is SGHTA and CDR2 is FQGNSA. CDR3 nucleotide sequence: TGTGCCAGCAGCTTTGAGCGGGAGCTTCGCAATGAGCAGTTCTTC. Translating it yields CASSFERELRNEQFF.

The V and J genes are TRBV11-2 and TRBJ2-5; a possible D gene is TRBD2 (5 bases). V was shortened by 6 bases and J by 5 bases, with 7 bases between the two germline ends. CDR3 length equals 11 residues. Germline V gene sequence: CDR1 SGHAT, CDR2 FQNNGV. The CDR3 loop is CASRRVETQYF. CDR3 coding DNA: TGTGCCAGCAGGCGGGTTGAGACCCAGTACTTC. The variable domain in full, with the rest retrieved from reference TRBV11-2 and TRBJ2-5, is EAGVAQSPRYKIIEKRQSVAFWCNPISGHATLYWYQQILGQGPKLLIQFQNNGVVDDSQLPKDRFSAERLKGVDSTLKIQPAKLEDSAVYLCASRRVETQYFGPGTRLLVL.

V is TRBV5-1 and J is TRBJ2-1; 15 bases agree with TRBD2. Trimming removed 4 bases from V and 8 bases from J; junction bases left unmatched: 13. This CDR3 comprises 18 residues. CDR1 and CDR2 (germline): SGHRS, YFSETQ. CDR3 nucleotides: TGCGCCAGCAGCCGTGGAGTGGGACTAGCGGGAGGATGGGATGAGCAGTTCTTC. Amino acid sequence: CASSRGVGLAGGWDEQFF.

The V call is TRBV10-3, the J call TRBJ1-2; possibly TRBD1 for D (5 bases). V was trimmed by 6 bases and J by 7 bases, leaving 12 bases between them. The CDR3 contains 12 residues. CDR1 and CDR2 from the germline V gene are ENHRY and SYGVKD. CDR3 nucleotides: TGTGCCATCAGATTCGGGGCGGGTGGCTACACCTTC. The encoded protein is CAIRFGAGGYTF.

The rearrangement joins TRBV5-1 to TRBJ2-5; D gene unclear. Trimming cost V 5 bases and J 5 bases, with 7 bases left between them. This CDR3 is built from 11 residues. The germline CDR1 and CDR2 sequences are SGHRS and YFSETQ. The CDR3 is CASRIDETQYF. The CDR3 nucleotides are TGCGCCAGCAGAATCGACGAGACCCAGTACTTC.

The chain employs TRBV28 and TRBJ1-2; 10 nucleotides match TRBD1. V was clipped by 6 bases and J by 4 bases; unmatched bases: 8. The germline CDR1 and CDR2 sequences are MDHEN and SYDVKM. The CDR3 length is 15 residues. Written as DNA, the CDR3 is TGTGCCAGCAGCCGGGACAGGGGTGGCTCCTATGGCTACACCTTC. It codes for CASSRDRGGSYGYTF.

This chain uses TRBV7-3 with TRBJ2-1; D possibly corresponds to TRBD2 (5 bases). Germline-derived CDR1 and CDR2 are SGHTA and FQGTGA. The CDR3 contains 13 residues. Trimming took off 5 bases at V and 8 bases at J, with 13 bases between the two ends. CDR3 amino acids: CASSLTRTDEQFF. The CDR3 DNA reads TGTGCCAGCAGCCTCACTAGGACCGATGAGCAGTTCTTC.

The chain recombines TRBV7-2 with TRBJ2-7, with TRBD2 identical over 9 bases. The V gene end was trimmed by 3 bases and the J gene end by 10 bases; junction bases not matched to a gene: 7. CDR3 length: 13 amino acids. Germline-derived CDR1 and CDR2 are SGHTA and FQGNSA. The CDR3 reads CASSLDAGGPQYF. CDR3 sequence (DNA): TGTGCCAGCAGCTTGGATGCGGGAGGGCCACAGTACTTC.

This clone showed up just once. V usage is TRBV5-1 and J usage is TRBJ2-1, with TRBD2 matching over 8 bases. The CDR3 length is 14 residues. CDR1 is SGHRS and CDR2 is YFSETQ in the germline V gene. V shed 6 bases and J 4 bases; nucleotides not matched to a gene: 6. The CDR3 region is CASTGASGYNEQFF. CDR3 in DNA: TGCGCCAGCACTGGGGCTAGCGGGTACAATGAGCAGTTCTTC.

This chain joins TRBV5-4 and TRBJ1-1; 11 nucleotides agree with TRBD1. Per germline, CDR1 SGHNT and CDR2 YYREEE (reference sequence). The trim removed 6 bases at V and 5 bases at J, leaving 15 bases unmatched. The CDR3 has 17 residues. CDR3 region: CASTSPGQGEGWTEAFF. The CDR3 DNA is TGTGCCAGCACCTCCCCGGGACAGGGGGAAGGATGGACTGAAGCTTTCTTT. Filled out from reference TRBV5-4 and TRBJ1-1, the complete variable domain reads ETGVTQSPTHLIKTRGQQVTLRCSSQSGHNTVSWYQQALGQGPQFIFQYYREEENGRGNFPPRFSGLQFPNYSSELNVNALELDDSALYLCASTSPGQGEGWTEAFFGQGTRLTVV.

The chain has TRBV9 and TRBJ2-5; 8 nucleotides align to TRBD2. Losses at the gene ends were 3 bases for V and 4 bases for J; bases not matched to a gene: 17. The CDR3 contains 18 residues. The germline CDR1 and CDR2 sequences are SGDLS and YYNGEE. Here the CDR3 reads CASSDLGRRSGSVETQYF. CDR3 DNA: TGTGCCAGCAGCGACCTAGGCCGAAGAAGCGGGAGTGTAGAGACCCAGTACTTC.

The chain couples TRBV28 to TRBJ1-5; D remains unclear. V lost 7 bases and J 3 bases, leaving 7 bases between the germline ends. The germline V gene has CDR1 MDHEN and CDR2 SYDVKM. The CDR3 loop spans 12 amino acids. The CDR3 sequence: CASTLPNQPQHF. CDR3 coding DNA: TGTGCCAGCACCCTCCCCAATCAGCCCCAGCATTTT.

The chain uses TRBV4-2 and TRBJ2-5; TRBD2 aligns across 14 bases. The CDR3 covers 17 residues. Per germline, CDR1 LGHNA and CDR2 YNFKEQ. Unmatched junction bases numbered 5, after V lost 0 bases and J lost 5 bases. In DNA form, the CDR3 reads TGTGCCAGCAGCCAAGATCTGGGACTAGCGGGAGAGGAGACCCAGTACTTC. It is translated as CASSQDLGLAGEETQYF.

In its sample, this clone was seen once. This chain links TRBV10-3 with TRBJ2-1; 13 bases map to TRBD2. Germline lookup yields CDR1 ENHRY and CDR2 SYGVKD. V gave up 6 bases and J gave up 5 bases; unmatched junction bases: 4. This CDR3 spans 15 amino acids. The CDR3 here is CAISRTSGSNNEQFF. The CDR3 nucleotides read TGTGCCATCAGCCGGACTAGCGGGAGCAACAATGAGCAGTTCTTC.

The chain combines TRBV19 with TRBJ1-1, with a possible D match to TRBD1 (6 bases). Germline assignment: CDR1 LNHDA and CDR2 SQIVND (reference sequence). Trimming cost V 3 bases and J 6 bases, with 14 bases left between them. This CDR3 has 14 residues. CDR3 region: CASSMGGRGAEAFF. CDR3 nucleotides: TGTGCCAGTAGTATGGGGGGGCGAGGGGCTGAAGCTTTCTTT.

This chain uses TRBV15 with TRBJ2-1; TRBD2 agrees at 16 bases. The CDR3 has 18 amino acids. V trimming: 7 bases; J trimming: 0 bases; junction bases outside the gene matches: 6. Germline CDR1 reads LNHNV; CDR2 reads YYDKDF (reference sequence). CDR3 in DNA: TGTGCCACCACCAGGGGACTAGCGGGAGGGAGCTCCTACAATGAGCAGTTCTTC. Translated: CATTRGLAGGSSYNEQFF.

This clone appeared once. V gene TRBV5-1 combines with J gene TRBJ2-5; D may be TRBD2 (5 bases). The germline CDR1 and CDR2 sequences are SGHRS and YFSETQ. The CDR3 runs to 15 residues. Between the trimmed V and J ends, which lost 4 bases and 4 bases, there was a span of 17 bases. CDR3 nucleotide sequence: TGCGCCAGCAGCCCAGGTCTAAGCGGTAGAGAGACCCAGTACTTC. It translates to CASSPGLSGRETQYF.

Points on this clone: The identical CDR3 is also encoded by other nucleotide sequences in the sample. The genes are TRBV18 and TRBJ2-2; 8 bases align to TRBD2. Per the germline V gene, CDR1 is KGHSH and CDR2 is LQKENI. This CDR3 region has 15 residues. The V and J ends lost 6 bases and 0 bases, in that order; junction bases with no gene match: 3. This CDR3 reads CASSPGLANTGELFF. As DNA, the CDR3 is TGTGCCAGCTCGCCGGGACTAGCGAACACCGGGGAGCTGTTTTTT.